This paragraph covers one T cell receptor (beta chain) sequence. This clonotype was observed a handful of times. No antigen is known for it. Within one base of it there is no much larger clone, and no base qualities were kept. The data derive from a study of spatial heterogeneity in lung cancer (dated by TCRdb to 2018 to 2020). Context from the whole study: Samples were obtained from approximately 77 patients with early-stage, untreated non-small cell lung cancer from the lung TRACERx cohort. Follow-up PBMC samples were sequenced whenever the samples were available, and the median time to follow-up was two to three years after resection. Beta-chain transcripts were consistently detected in greater numbers than alpha-chain transcripts, which likely reflected higher beta-chain transcript abundance. In the raw uncorrected reads, each unique combination of TCR and UMI appeared more than ten times on average. In non-small cell lung cancer, the study quantitatively compared TCR alpha and beta repertoires across several tumor regions, matched nontumor lung, and blood. The study linked features of the TCR repertoire to counts of nonsynonymous mutations, which were determined by whole-exome sequencing of tumor tissue. Both alpha and beta chains were TCR-sequenced in samples taken at surgery, namely 220 tumor regions, approximately 66 matched nontumor lung samples and around 53 PBMC samples.

CDR1 LGHNA and CDR2 YSLEER were looked up in the germline V gene. Trimming at the junction amounts to 4 bases on V and 5 bases on J, and the germline ends lie 9 bases apart. Its CDR3 holds 14 amino acids, cysteine through phenylalanine. Left in the record is the CDR3 DNA by itself, 42 bases read in frame from the first base. Receptor libraries were prepared by 5' RACE. TCRdb names NextSeq 500 as the instrument used. The TCR library protocol attached a unique molecular identifier to each TCR cDNA molecule to allow correction of PCR and sequencing errors. The paper's processing steps were these. Decombinator tools were used for TCR identification, UMI-based error correction and CDR3 extraction. TCRs above a frequency of 2 per 1,000, corresponding to the top 1% of the tumor frequency distribution, were defined as expanded. Each repertoire was subsampled 100 times to 5,000 TCRs, after which Renyi diversity was computed with the R vegan package. CDR3 similarity networks were built from amino acid triplet string-kernel similarity, connecting CDR3s with pairwise similarity above 0.82. The public reads were quality trimmed at Q25 with fastp and then assembled into clones with MiXCR by TCRdb, keeping productive beta chains. Here each entry gathers all rows of one CDR3 protein and keeps the most common genes and DNA. What appears here as the V and J calls and clone size reflects TCRdb's work, not the paper's. This sample comprises about 15,000 distinct CDR3 sequences, about 6% of them detected only once. Of the sample, under 30% is held by the ten largest clones.

Interpreted using the paper, the time point label stands for: blood at routine non-recurrence follow-up after resection. Without any cell sorting, TCR sequencing was performed on whole RNA extracted either from tumor and nontumor lung tissue or from cryopreserved PBMC samples. Only patients with enough RNA available from two or more tumor regions were chosen for TCR sequencing. Study-wide findings and limitations: Confirming at a functional level the hypothesis that regional TCRs recognize regional mutations was considered to require additional single-cell paired TCR alpha and beta sequencing. Only 14 patients were included in the comparisons of baseline and follow-up blood repertoires. Ubiquitous expanded tumor TCRs were detected in blood more often at tumor resection than at routine follow-up.

This receptor was taken from a male donor with early-stage non-small cell lung cancer. This chain joins TRBV4-3 to TRBJ1-6; there is no confident call for the D gene. This specimen consisted of PBMCs, obtained at follow-up. The CDR3 sequence is CASSLGRDNSPLHF. Here is the DNA: TGCGCCAGCAGCCTCGGCAGAGATAATTCACCCCTCCACTTT.